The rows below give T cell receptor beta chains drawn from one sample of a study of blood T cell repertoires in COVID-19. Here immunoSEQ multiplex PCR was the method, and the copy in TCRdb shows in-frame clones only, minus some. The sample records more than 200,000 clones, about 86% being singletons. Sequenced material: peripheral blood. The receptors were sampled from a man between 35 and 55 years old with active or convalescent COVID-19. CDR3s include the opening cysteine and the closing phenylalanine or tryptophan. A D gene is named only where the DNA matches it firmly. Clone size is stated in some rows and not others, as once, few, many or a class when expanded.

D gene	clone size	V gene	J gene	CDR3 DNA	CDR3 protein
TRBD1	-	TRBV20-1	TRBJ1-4	TGCAGTGCTAGTCCCGGGACAGGGAATGAAAAACTGTTTTTT	CSASPGTGNEKLFF
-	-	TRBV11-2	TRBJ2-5	TGTGCCAGCAGCTTAGAATTCGGAGACCAAGAGACCCAGTACTTC	CASSLEFGDQETQYF
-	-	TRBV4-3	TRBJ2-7	TGCGCCAGCAGCCAGGGCCACGAGCAGTACTTC	CASSQGHEQYF
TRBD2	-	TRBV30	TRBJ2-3	TGTGCCTGGAAACGTAGCGGGAGCAATACGCAGTATTTT	CAWKRSGSNTQYF
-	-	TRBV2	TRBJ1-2	TGTGCCAGCAGCCTATTAACGGAGTCTGAGGGCTACACCTTC	CASSLLTESEGYTF
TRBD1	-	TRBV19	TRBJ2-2	TGTGCCAGTAGTATAAGACAGGGGGCCAGGAAAAGGAACACCGGGGAGCTGTTTTTT	CASSIRQGARKRNTGELFF
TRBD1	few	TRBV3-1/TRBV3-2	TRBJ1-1	TGTGCCAGCAGCCGGGGACAGCAGAACACTGAAGCTTTCTTT	CASSRGQQNTEAFF
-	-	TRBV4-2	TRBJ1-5	TGTGCCAGCAGCCACCCAGGGAGCAATCAGCCCCAGCATTTT	CASSHPGSNQPQHF
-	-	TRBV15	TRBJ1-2	TGTGCCACCAGCAGGCAGATAGGGGGATCGGGCTACACCTTC	CATSRQIGGSGYTF
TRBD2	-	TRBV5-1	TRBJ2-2	TGCGCCAGCAGATCTCCGGGACTAGCGGGACCCACCGGGGAGCTGTTTTTT	CASRSPGLAGPTGELFF
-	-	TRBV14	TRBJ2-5	TGTGCCAGCAGCCATTACCTGCTCGGGGAGACCCAGTACTTC	CASSHYLLGETQYF
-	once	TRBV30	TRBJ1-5	TGTGCCTGGAGCAAAAAGGAGCGCCGACCCCATCAGCCCCAGCATTTT	CAWSKKERRPHQPQHF
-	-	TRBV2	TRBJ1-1	TGTGCCAGCGAACAGTACACTGAAGCTTTCTTT	CASEQYTEAFF
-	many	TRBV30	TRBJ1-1	TGTGCCTGGCACAGGGTGAACACTGAAGCTTTCTTT	CAWHRVNTEAFF
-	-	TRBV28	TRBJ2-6	TGTGCCAGCAGTCCCCGGAGTTCGGGGGCCAACGTCCTGACTTTC	CASSPRSSGANVLTF
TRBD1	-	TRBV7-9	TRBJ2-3	TGTGCCAGCAGCTTCGCCCAAGGGACAGTTGAAGATGGAGATACGCAGTATTTT	CASSFAQGTVEDGDTQYF
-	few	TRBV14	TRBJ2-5	TGTGCCAGCAGCCTCTTGAGTGTGGAGACCCAGTACTTC	CASSLLSVETQYF
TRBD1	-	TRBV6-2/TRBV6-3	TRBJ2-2	TGTGCCAGCAGCCGTGGGACAGACTCGAACACCGGGGAGCTGTTTTTT	CASSRGTDSNTGELFF
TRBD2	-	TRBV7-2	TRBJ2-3	TGTGCCAGCAGCTTAGCCCTAGCGGGGGGCCTCACAGATACGCAGTATTTT	CASSLALAGGLTDTQYF
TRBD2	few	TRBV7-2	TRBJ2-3	TGTGCCGCCCGGAAGCGGGGGGGCGAAGATACGCAGTATTTT	CAARKRGGEDTQYF
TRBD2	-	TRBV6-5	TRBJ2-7	TGTGCCAGCAGTCCTCAGACTAGCGGGGGCTACGAGCAGTACTTC	CASSPQTSGGYEQYF